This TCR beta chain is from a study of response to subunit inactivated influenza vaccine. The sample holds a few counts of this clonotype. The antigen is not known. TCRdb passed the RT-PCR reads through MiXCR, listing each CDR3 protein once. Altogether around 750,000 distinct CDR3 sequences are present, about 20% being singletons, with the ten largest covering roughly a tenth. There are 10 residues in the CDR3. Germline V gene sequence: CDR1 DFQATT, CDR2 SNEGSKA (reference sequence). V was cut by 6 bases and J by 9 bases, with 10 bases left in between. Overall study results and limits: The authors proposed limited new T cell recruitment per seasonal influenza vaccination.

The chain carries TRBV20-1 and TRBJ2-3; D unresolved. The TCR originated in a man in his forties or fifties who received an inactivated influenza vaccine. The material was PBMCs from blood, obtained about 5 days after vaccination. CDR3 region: CSANTLTQYF. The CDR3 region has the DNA TGCAGTGCAAACACATTAACGCAGTATTTT.